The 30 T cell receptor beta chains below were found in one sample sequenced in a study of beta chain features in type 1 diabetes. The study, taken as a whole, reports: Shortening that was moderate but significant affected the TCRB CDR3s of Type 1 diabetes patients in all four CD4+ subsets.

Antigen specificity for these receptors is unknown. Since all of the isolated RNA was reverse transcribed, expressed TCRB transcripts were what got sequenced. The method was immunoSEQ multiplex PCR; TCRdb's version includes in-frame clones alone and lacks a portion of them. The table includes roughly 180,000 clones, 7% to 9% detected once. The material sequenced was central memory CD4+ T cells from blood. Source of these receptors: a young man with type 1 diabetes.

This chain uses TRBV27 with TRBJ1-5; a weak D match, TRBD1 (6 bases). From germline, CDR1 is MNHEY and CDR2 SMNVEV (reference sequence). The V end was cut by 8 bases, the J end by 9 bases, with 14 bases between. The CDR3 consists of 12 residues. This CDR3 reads CASGGGGRPQHF. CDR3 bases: TGTGCCAGCGGGGGGGGCGGTAGGCCCCAGCATTTT.

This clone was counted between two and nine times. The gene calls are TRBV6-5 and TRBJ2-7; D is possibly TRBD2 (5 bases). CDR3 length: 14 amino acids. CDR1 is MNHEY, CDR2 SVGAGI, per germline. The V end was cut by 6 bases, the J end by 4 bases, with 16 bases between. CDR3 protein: CASSPVGVGYEQYF. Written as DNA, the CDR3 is TGTGCCAGCAGCCCGGTCGGGGTGGGATACGAGCAGTACTTC.

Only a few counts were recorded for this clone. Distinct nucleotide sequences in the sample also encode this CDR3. For the CDR3, the DNA is TGCAGTGCTAGCGGTTACAATGAGCAGTTCTTC. Translation: CSASGYNEQFF. This chain connects TRBV20-1 to TRBJ2-1, with D hard to call. The CDR3 is made up of 11 amino acids. Trimming left V 3 bases short and J 4 bases short, with 4 bases between. Per germline, CDR1 DFQATT and CDR2 SNEGSKA (reference sequence).

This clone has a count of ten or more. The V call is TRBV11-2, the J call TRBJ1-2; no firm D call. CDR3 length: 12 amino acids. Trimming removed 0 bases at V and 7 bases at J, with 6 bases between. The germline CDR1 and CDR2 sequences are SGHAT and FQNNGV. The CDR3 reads CASSLDRSGYTF. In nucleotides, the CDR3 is TGTGCCAGCAGCTTAGATAGAAGTGGCTACACCTTC.

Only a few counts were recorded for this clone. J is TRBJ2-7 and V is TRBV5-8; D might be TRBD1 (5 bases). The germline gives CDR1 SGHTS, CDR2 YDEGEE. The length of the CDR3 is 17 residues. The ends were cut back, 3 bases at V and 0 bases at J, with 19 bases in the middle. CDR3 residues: CASSSLPGQGSSYEQYF. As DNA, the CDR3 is TGTGCCAGCAGCTCCCTTCCCGGGCAGGGAAGCTCCTACGAGCAGTACTTC.

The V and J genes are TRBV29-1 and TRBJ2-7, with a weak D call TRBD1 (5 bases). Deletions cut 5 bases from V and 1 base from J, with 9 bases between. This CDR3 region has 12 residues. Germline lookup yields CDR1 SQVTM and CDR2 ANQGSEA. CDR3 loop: CSVQGGSYEQYF. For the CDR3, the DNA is TGCAGCGTTCAGGGCGGATCCTACGAGCAGTACTTC.

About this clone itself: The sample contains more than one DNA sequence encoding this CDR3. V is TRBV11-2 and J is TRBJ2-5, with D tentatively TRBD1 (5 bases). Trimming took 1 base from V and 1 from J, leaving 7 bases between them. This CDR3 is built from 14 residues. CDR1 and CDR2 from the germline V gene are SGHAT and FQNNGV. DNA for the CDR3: TGTGCCAGCAGCTTAGGGCAGGGCCAAGAGACCCAGTACTTC. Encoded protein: CASSLGQGQETQYF.

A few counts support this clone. This chain's CDR3 is CASSYASDSPLHF. CDR3 DNA sequence: TGTGCCAGCAGTTACGCCAGTGATTCACCCCTCCACTTT. The V and J genes are TRBV6-6 and TRBJ1-6; D not resolved. This CDR3 spans 13 amino acids. V was clipped by 2 bases and J by 8 bases, with 7 bases between them. The germline V gene encodes CDR1 MNHNY and CDR2 SVGAGI (reference sequence).

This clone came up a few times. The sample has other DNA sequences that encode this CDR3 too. The CDR3 is CASSLGDNEQFF. DNA for the CDR3: TGTGCCAGCAGCTTAGGGGACAATGAGCAGTTCTTC. The chain joins TRBV5-4 to TRBJ2-1, with D possibly TRBD1 on 5 matching bases. Trimming removed 2 bases at V and 5 bases at J, with 5 bases between. In germline, CDR1 is SGHNT, CDR2 YYREEE (reference sequence). This CDR3 spans 12 amino acids.

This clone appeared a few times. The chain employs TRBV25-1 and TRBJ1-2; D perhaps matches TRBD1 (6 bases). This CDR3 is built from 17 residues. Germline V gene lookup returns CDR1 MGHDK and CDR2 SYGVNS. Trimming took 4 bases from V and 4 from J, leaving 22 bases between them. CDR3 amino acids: CASSGGDTPRGSYGYTF. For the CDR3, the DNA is TGTGCCAGCAGTGGTGGGGACACGCCAAGGGGTAGCTATGGCTACACCTTC.

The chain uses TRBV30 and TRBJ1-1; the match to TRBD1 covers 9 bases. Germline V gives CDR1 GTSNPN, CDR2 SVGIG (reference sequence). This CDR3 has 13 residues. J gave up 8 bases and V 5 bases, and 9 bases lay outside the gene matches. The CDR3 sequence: CAWAGQGISEAFF. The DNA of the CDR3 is TGTGCCTGGGCGGGACAGGGAATATCCGAAGCTTTCTTT.

CDR3: CVPGIYGYTF. DNA of the CDR3: TGCGTACCAGGGATCTATGGCTACACCTTC. V is TRBV20-1 and J is TRBJ1-2, with D possibly TRBD1 on 5 matching bases. This CDR3 region has 10 residues. Germline assignment: CDR1 DFQATT and CDR2 SNEGSKA (reference sequence).

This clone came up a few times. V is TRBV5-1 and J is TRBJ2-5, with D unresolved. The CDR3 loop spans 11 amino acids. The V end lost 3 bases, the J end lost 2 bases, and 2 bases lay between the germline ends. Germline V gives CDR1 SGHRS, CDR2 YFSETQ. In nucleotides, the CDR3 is TGCGCCAGCAGCTCACAAGAGACCCAGTACTTC. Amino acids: CASSSQETQYF. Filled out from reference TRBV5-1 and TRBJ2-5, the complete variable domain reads KAGVTQTPRYLIKTRGQQVTLSCSPISGHRSVSWYQQTPGQGLQFLFEYFSETQRNKGNFPGRFSGRQFSNSRSEMNVSTLELGDSALYLCASSSQETQYFGPGTRLLVL.

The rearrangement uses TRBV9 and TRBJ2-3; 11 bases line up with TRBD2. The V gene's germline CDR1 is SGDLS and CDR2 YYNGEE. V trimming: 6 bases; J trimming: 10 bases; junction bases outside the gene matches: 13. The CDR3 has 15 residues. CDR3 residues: CASTINPTSGRAQYF. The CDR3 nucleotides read TGTGCCAGCACCATCAACCCCACTAGCGGGAGAGCGCAGTATTTT.

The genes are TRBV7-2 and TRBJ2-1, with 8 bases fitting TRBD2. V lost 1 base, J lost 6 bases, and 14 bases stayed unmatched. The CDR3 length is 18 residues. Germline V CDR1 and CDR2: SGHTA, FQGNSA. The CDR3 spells CASSLDQSGSIATNEQFF. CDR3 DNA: TGTGCCAGCAGCTTAGATCAGAGCGGGAGTATCGCAACCAATGAGCAGTTCTTC.

CDR3 in DNA: TGTGCCTGGAGCTCGACGGCGGGGACTCGGTACTTC. Encoded protein: CAWSSTAGTRYF. The J gene is TRBJ2-5, the V gene TRBV30; the D gene is possibly TRBD2 (6 bases). This CDR3 is 12 amino acids long. CDR1 is GTSNPN and CDR2 is SVGIG in the germline V gene (reference sequence). With 3 bases removed from V and 13 bases from J, the gap between germline ends came to 18 bases.

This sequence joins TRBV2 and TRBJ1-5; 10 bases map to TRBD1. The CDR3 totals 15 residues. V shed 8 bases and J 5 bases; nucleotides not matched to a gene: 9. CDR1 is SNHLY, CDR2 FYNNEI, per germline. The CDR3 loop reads CASRRDRGSDQPQHF. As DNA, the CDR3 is TGTGCCAGCCGACGGGACAGGGGATCAGATCAGCCCCAGCATTTT.

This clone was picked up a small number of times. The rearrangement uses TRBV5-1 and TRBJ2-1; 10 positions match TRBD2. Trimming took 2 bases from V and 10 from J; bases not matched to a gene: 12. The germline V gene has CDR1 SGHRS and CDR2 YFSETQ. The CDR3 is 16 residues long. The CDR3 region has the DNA TGCGCCAGCAGCTTCCCTACTAGCGGGACGTCCCGGGAGCAGTTCTTC. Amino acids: CASSFPTSGTSREQFF. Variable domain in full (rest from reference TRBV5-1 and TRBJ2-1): KAGVTQTPRYLIKTRGQQVTLSCSPISGHRSVSWYQQTPGQGLQFLFEYFSETQRNKGNFPGRFSGRQFSNSRSEMNVSTLELGDSALYLCASSFPTSGTSREQFFGPGTRLTVL.

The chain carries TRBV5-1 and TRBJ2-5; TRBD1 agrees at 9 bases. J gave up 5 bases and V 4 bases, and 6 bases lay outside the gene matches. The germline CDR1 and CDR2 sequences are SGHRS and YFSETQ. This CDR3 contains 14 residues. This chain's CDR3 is CASSAGQGGETQYF. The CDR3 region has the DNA TGCGCCAGCAGCGCGGGACAGGGCGGGGAGACCCAGTACTTC. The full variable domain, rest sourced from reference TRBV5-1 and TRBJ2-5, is KAGVTQTPRYLIKTRGQQVTLSCSPISGHRSVSWYQQTPGQGLQFLFEYFSETQRNKGNFPGRFSGRQFSNSRSEMNVSTLELGDSALYLCASSAGQGGETQYFGPGTRLLVL.

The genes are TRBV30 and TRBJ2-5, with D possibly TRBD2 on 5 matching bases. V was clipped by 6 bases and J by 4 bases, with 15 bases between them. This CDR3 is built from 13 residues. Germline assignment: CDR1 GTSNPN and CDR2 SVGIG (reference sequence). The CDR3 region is CACSSGGGETQYF. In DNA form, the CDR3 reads TGTGCCTGCTCCTCTGGCGGAGGAGAGACCCAGTACTTC.

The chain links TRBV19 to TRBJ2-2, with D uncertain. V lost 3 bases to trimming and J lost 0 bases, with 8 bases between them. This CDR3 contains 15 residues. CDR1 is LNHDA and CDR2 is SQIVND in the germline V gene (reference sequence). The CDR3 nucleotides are TGTGCCAGTAGTATCTCCCGTTCGAACACCGGGGAGCTGTTTTTT. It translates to CASSISRSNTGELFF.

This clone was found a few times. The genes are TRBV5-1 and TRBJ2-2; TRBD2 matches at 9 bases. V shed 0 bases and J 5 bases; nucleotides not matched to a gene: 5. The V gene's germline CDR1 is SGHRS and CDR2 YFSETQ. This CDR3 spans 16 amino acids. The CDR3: CASSLASGAWTGELFF. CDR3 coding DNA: TGCGCCAGCAGCTTGGCTAGCGGGGCTTGGACCGGGGAGCTGTTTTTT.

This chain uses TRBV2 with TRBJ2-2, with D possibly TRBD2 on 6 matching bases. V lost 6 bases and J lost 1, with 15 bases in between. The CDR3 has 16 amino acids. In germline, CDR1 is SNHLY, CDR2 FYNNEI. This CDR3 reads CASSSRGGLNTGELFF. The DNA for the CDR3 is TGTGCCAGCAGCTCCCGGGGAGGTTTGAACACCGGGGAGCTGTTTTTT.

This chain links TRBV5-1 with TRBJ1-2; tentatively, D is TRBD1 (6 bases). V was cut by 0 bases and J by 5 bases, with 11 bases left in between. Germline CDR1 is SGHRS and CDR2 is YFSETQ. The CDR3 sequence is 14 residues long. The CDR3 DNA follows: TGCGCCAGCAGCTTGGGAGAGACAGGTTATGGCTACACCTTC. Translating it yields CASSLGETGYGYTF.

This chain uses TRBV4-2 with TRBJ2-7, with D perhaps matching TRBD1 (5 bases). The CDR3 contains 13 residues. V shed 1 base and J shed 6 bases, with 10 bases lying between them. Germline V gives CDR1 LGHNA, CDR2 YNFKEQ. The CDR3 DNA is TGTGCCAGCAGCCAAGTGCCGCAGGGCGAGCAGTACTTC. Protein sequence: CASSQVPQGEQYF.

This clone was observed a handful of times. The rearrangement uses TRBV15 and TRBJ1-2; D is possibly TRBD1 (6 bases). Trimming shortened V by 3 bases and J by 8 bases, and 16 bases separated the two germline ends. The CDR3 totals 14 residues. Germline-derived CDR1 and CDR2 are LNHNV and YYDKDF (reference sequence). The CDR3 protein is CATSSPRGSEGYTF. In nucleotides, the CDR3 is TGTGCCACCAGCAGTCCAAGGGGGTCGGAGGGCTACACCTTC.

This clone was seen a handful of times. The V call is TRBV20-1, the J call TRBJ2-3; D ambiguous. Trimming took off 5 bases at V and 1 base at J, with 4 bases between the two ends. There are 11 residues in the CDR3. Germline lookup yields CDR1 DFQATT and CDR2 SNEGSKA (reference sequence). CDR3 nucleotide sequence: TGCAGTGCTCTTCGCACAGATACGCAGTATTTT. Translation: CSALRTDTQYF.

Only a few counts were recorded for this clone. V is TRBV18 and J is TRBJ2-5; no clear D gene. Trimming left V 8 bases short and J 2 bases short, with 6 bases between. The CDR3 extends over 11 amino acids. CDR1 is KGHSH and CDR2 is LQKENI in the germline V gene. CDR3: CASGTQETQYF. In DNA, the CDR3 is TGTGCCAGCGGCACACAAGAGACCCAGTACTTC.

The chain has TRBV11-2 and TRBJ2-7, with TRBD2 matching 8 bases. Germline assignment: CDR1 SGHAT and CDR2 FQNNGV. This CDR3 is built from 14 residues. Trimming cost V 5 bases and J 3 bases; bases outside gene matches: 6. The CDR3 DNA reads TGTGCCAGCAGCCCAGCGGGAGCGGTCTACGAGCAGTACTTC. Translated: CASSPAGAVYEQYF.

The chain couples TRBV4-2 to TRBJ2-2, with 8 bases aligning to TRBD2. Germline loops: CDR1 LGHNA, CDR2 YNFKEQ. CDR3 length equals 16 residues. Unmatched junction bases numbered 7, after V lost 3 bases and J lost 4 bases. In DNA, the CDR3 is TGTGCCAGCAGCCAGAGCGGGGGTATTGGCACCGGGGAGCTGTTTTTT. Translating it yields CASSQSGGIGTGELFF.